What follows are 5 T cell receptor beta chains derived from one specimen sequenced in a study of Graves' ophthalmopathy and Graves' hyperthyroidism. Amplification targeted the TCR beta CDR3 regions, with RNA transcripts as the source material. RT-PCR with HTBI primers came first, then second-round multiplex PCR. TCRdb reanalysed the multiplex PCR reads using MiXCR and keeps one entry per CDR3 protein. The sample yields about 160,000 distinct CDR3 sequences, approximately 38% seen once. Sequencing input: peripheral blood. These receptors were obtained from a woman aged 35 to 49 with Graves' ophthalmopathy.

The CDR3 nucleotides are TGTGCCAGTAGTACTGGGGTGGCGGGGATCTACGAGCAGTACTTC. Residues: CASSTGVAGIYEQYF. The V gene is TRBV19, the J gene TRBJ2-7; possibly TRBD2 for D (6 bases). There are 15 residues in the CDR3. Trimming left V 4 bases short and J 3 bases short, with 16 bases between. In germline, CDR1 is LNHDA, CDR2 SQIVND (reference sequence). Combining the CDR3 with reference TRBV19 and TRBJ2-7 gives the whole variable domain DGGITQSPKYLFRKEGQNVTLSCEQNLNHDAMYWYRQDPGQGLRLIYYSQIVNDFQKGDIAEGYSVSREKKESFPLTVTSAQKNPTAFYLCASSTGVAGIYEQYFGPGTRLTVT.

This rearrangement joins TRBV15 to TRBJ1-2; TRBD1 might be the D (5 bases). Trimming took off 5 bases at V and 4 bases at J, with 14 bases between the two ends. The CDR3 length is 14 residues. Per germline, CDR1 LNHNV and CDR2 YYDKDF (reference sequence). The CDR3, as DNA: TGTGCCACCAGCCGCCGGCAGGGATCCTATGGCTACACCTTC. Its protein is CATSRRQGSYGYTF. Using reference TRBV15 and TRBJ1-2 for the parts outside the CDR3, the full variable domain is DAMVIQNPRYQVTQFGKPVTLSCSQTLNHNVMYWYQQKSSQAPKLLFHYYDKDFNNEADTPDNFQSRRPNTSFCFLDIRSPGLGDTAMYLCATSRRQGSYGYTFGSGTRLTVV.

The V call is TRBV7-2, the J call TRBJ1-2; the D is unclear. The CDR3 is 13 residues long. V gave up 0 bases and J gave up 6 bases, with 8 bases separating them. Germline V gene lookup returns CDR1 SGHTA and CDR2 FQGNSA. The CDR3 region is CASSLARSDGYTF. Written as DNA, the CDR3 is TGTGCCAGCAGCTTAGCGAGAAGTGATGGCTACACCTTC.

The rearrangement uses TRBV10-3 and TRBJ1-6, with D unclear. CDR3 size: 13 residues. Germline V gives CDR1 ENHRY, CDR2 SYGVKD. Trimming cost V 0 bases and J 7 bases, with 4 bases left between them. CDR3 sequence: CAISESGNSPLHF. The CDR3 DNA reads TGTGCCATCAGTGAGTCTGGGAATTCACCCCTCCACTTT.

The chain employs TRBV12-3 or TRBV12-4 and TRBJ2-7; D is unclear. The CDR3 runs to 13 residues. V shed 6 bases and J shed 0 bases, with 9 bases lying between them. The CDR3 coding sequence is TGTGCCAGCAGGTATACAGCCTCCTACGAGCAGTACTTC. Residues: CASRYTASYEQYF.